Reported below is one T cell receptor (beta chain). Clones were read by immunoSEQ multiplex PCR, and TCRdb kept only the in-frame ones, dropping some. The sample shows roughly 150,000 clones, 70% to 85% of them seen only once. Across about two dozen US areas, participants ranged in age from roughly 18 to 95 years. The CDR3 covers 13 residues. The V and J ends lost 4 bases and 6 bases, in that order; junction bases with no gene match: 5. Germline values: CDR1 SGHAT, CDR2 FQNNGV. The sample originates from a study of blood T cell repertoires in COVID-19. For the study at large: Sample material is recorded as cDNA or gDNA derived from T cells, B-cell-depleted T cells, or PBMCs.

The receptor comes from a woman between 18 and 29 years old who had been exposed to COVID-19. Sequencing input: PBMCs or T cells enriched from blood (not recorded which). The chain combines TRBV11-2 with TRBJ1-1; 7 bases align to TRBD1. Here the CDR3 reads CASSSHRGAEAFF. CDR3 in DNA: TGTGCCAGCAGCTCTCACAGGGGCGCTGAAGCTTTCTTT.